This T cell receptor beta chain was identified in a study of blood T cell repertoires in COVID-19. Across the study: The United States, Italy and Spain were the sources of the acute and convalescent COVID-19 samples. The cDNA or gDNA used as material had been derived from T cells, B-cell-depleted T cells, or PBMCs.

CDR3 size: 18 residues. From germline, CDR1 is LGHDT and CDR2 YNNKEL (reference sequence). The ends lost 2 bases at V and 5 bases at J; junction bases unmatched: 15. Those enrolled in Seattle joined during active infection and were followed longitudinally afterward. Original data processing: Amplified reference gene primers provided the basis for estimating nucleated cell counts. This table comes from immunoSEQ multiplex PCR, and its TCRdb copy is limited to in-frame clones, with some not included. V, J and clone size reflect that table, while D and trimming were determined from the DNA. The sample consists of just over 300,000 clones, approximately 89% of them appearing once.

The origin of this receptor is a young woman with COVID-19, enrolled during active disease. The chain joins TRBV3-1 (or the pseudogene TRBV3-2) to TRBJ2-5, with 9 bases that match TRBD1. The sample consisted of peripheral blood. The CDR3 loop reads CASSQRVSGLDRGETQYF. The CDR3 nucleotides read TGTGCCAGCAGCCAACGCGTTAGCGGATTAGACAGGGGGGAGACCCAGTACTTC.